Presented here are 26 T cell receptor beta chains from one specimen sequenced in a study of OX40 agonist ivuxolimab in advanced cancers. Repertoires were generated with immunoSEQ multiplex PCR, while TCRdb's copy carries only in-frame clones and drops some. The sample gives 15,000 to 20,000 clones, more than 70% of which show up once; under 0.75% is in the top ten. Sequencing used CD4+ or CD8+ T cells sorted from blood, obtained in a trial of the OX40 agonist ivuxolimab. The receptors come from an adult with an advanced solid tumor such as melanoma, head and neck, liver or kidney cancer.

This clone has a handful of counts. This sequence joins TRBV6-5 and TRBJ1-2; maybe TRBD1 (5 bases). Germline CDR1 reads MNHEY; CDR2 reads SVGAGI. V gave up 6 bases and J gave up 1 base, with 9 bases separating them. This CDR3 contains 13 residues. CDR3 in amino acids: CASSLDSNYGYTF. CDR3 in DNA: TGTGCCAGCAGCCTCGACAGTAACTATGGCTACACCTTC.

This chain uses TRBV6-6 with TRBJ1-1, with D perhaps TRBD1 (6 bases). Trimming pared 3 bases from V and 1 base from J, leaving 12 bases between. This CDR3 contains 15 residues. Looked up from germline, CDR1 is MNHNY and CDR2 is SVGAGI (reference sequence). The CDR3 protein is CASSYGGGWNTEAFF. The CDR3 coding sequence is TGTGCCAGCAGTTATGGGGGGGGCTGGAACACTGAAGCTTTCTTT.

The chain joins TRBV6-6 to TRBJ2-5; 7 bases align to TRBD2. The V gene end was trimmed by 4 bases and the J gene end by 5 bases; junction bases not matched to a gene: 7. CDR1 is MNHNY, CDR2 SVGAGI, per germline (reference sequence). The CDR3 is 14 amino acids. The CDR3 DNA sequence: TGTGCCAGCAGTTCCAGACTAGCTGGGGAGACCCAGTACTTC. Residues: CASSSRLAGETQYF.

The chain is built from TRBV21-1 and TRBJ2-2. TRBV21-1 is flagged as a pseudogene. This CDR3 contains 22 residues. CDR3: CASSKVSLYVVGRDLDTGELFF. The CDR3 DNA follows: TGTGCCAGCAGCAAAGTGAGTTTATATGTAGTGGGAAGGGACCTAGACACCGGGGAGCTGTTTTTT.

The chain recombines TRBV11-2 with TRBJ2-2, with D perhaps given as TRBD1 or TRBD2 (5 bases each). Germline V gene data show CDR1 as SGHAT and CDR2 as FQNNGV. There are 15 residues in the CDR3. Trimming stripped 1 base from V and 4 bases from J, with 10 bases between. CDR3 coding DNA: TGTGCCAGCAGCTTAGTCGCCGGGACCACCGGGGAGCTGTTTTTT. This sequence encodes CASSLVAGTTGELFF.

The V and J genes are TRBV7-9 and TRBJ2-3, with 16 bases that match TRBD2. CDR1 SEHNR and CDR2 FQNEAQ come from the germline V gene (reference sequence). J gave up 10 bases and V 6 bases, and 7 bases lay outside the gene matches. The CDR3 runs 15 residues. DNA of the CDR3: TGTGCCAGCAGTACCCCGGGACTAGCGGGAGGGGCGCAGTATTTT. Protein: CASSTPGLAGGAQYF.

The chain couples TRBV6-5 to TRBJ1-1, with 8 bases aligning to TRBD1. Germline V gene sequence: CDR1 MNHEY, CDR2 SVGAGI. The CDR3 sequence is 13 residues long. J lost 5 bases, V lost 5 bases, and 4 bases had no gene match. CDR3: CASSVDRGTEAFF. For the CDR3, the DNA is TGTGCCAGCAGTGTAGACAGGGGAACTGAAGCTTTCTTT.

J is TRBJ2-3 and V is TRBV5-4; no clear D gene. The germline V gene encodes CDR1 SGHNT and CDR2 YYREEE (reference sequence). The CDR3 length is 15 residues. The ends were cut back, 0 bases at V and 0 bases at J, with 8 bases in the middle. The DNA of the CDR3 is TGTGCCAGCAGCTTGGACAGCTCTAGCACAGATACGCAGTATTTT. Translation: CASSLDSSSTDTQYF.

V gene TRBV5-1 combines with J gene TRBJ1-5; D is unresolved. The ends were cut back, 4 bases at V and 5 bases at J, with 10 bases in the middle. Germline CDR1 reads SGHRS; CDR2 reads YFSETQ. The CDR3 has 13 amino acids. CDR3 bases: TGCGCCAGCAGCCCTCGTCCGGATCAGCCCCAGCATTTT. It is translated as CASSPRPDQPQHF.

The chain couples TRBV5-6 to TRBJ1-1; D remains ambiguous. The CDR3 sequence is 13 residues long. The V gene's germline CDR1 is SGHDT and CDR2 YYEEEE. The germline V and J ends were trimmed by 4 bases and 1 base, with 8 bases remaining between them. The CDR3 protein is CASSPPGNTEAFF. As DNA, the CDR3 is TGTGCCAGCAGCCCTCCGGGGAACACTGAAGCTTTCTTT.

The chain's CDR3 is CASSPSGFPTDTQYF. The CDR3 nucleotides read TGTGCCAGCTCACCCTCAGGGTTTCCCACAGATACGCAGTATTTT. The chain has TRBV18 and TRBJ2-3; possible D gene TRBD1, 5 bases. The germline V gene has CDR1 KGHSH and CDR2 LQKENI. The CDR3 has 15 residues. The ends were cut back, 3 bases at V and 2 bases at J, with 12 bases in the middle.

This clone has more than one count but fewer than ten. The chain uses TRBV5-1 and TRBJ2-5, with 9 bases that match TRBD2. This CDR3 region has 16 residues. Per germline, CDR1 SGHRS and CDR2 YFSETQ. Germline trimming cut 0 bases from V and 4 bases from J; bases unmatched to any gene: 7. The CDR3 sequence is CASSLASGGPAETQYF. DNA of the CDR3: TGCGCCAGCAGCTTGGCCAGCGGGGGGCCCGCAGAGACCCAGTACTTC.

V and J are TRBV11-2 and TRBJ2-7, with unresolved D. V was clipped by 5 bases and J by 0 bases, with 5 bases between them. Germline V CDR1 and CDR2: SGHAT, FQNNGV. This CDR3 is built from 12 residues. DNA of the CDR3: TGTGCCAGCAGCGCGAGCTCCTACGAGCAGTACTTC. This translates into CASSASSYEQYF.

The rearrangement links TRBV18 to TRBJ2-7; 9 bases map to TRBD2. CDR1 KGHSH and CDR2 LQKENI come from the germline V gene. This CDR3 has 19 amino acids. V was clipped by 3 bases and J by 3 bases; unmatched bases: 18. The CDR3 sequence is CASSPDDRTRASGIYEQYF. The CDR3 DNA reads as TGTGCCAGCTCACCCGACGACAGGACTAGGGCTAGCGGGATCTACGAGCAGTACTTC.

This chain connects TRBV19 to TRBJ2-3, with TRBD1 matching 9 bases. Germline trimming cut 3 bases from V and 2 bases from J; bases unmatched to any gene: 3. The CDR3 is 15 amino acids. CDR1 and CDR2 from the germline V gene are LNHDA and SQIVND (reference sequence). In DNA form, the CDR3 reads TGTGCCAGTAGTATTGGGGACAGGGCCACAGATACGCAGTATTTT. This translates into CASSIGDRATDTQYF.

The chain couples TRBV6-1 to TRBJ1-5; possibly TRBD1 for D (6 bases). V lost 6 bases to trimming and J lost 6 bases, with 18 bases between them. Germline V lookup: CDR1 MNHNS, CDR2 SASEGT. CDR3 length: 15 amino acids. The CDR3: CASSQQGRIGQPQHF. The DNA of the CDR3 is TGTGCCAGCAGCCAACAGGGTAGGATCGGTCAGCCCCAGCATTTT.

V gene TRBV15 combines with J gene TRBJ1-2, with TRBD1 as a possible D gene (5 bases). Germline V gene sequence: CDR1 LNHNV, CDR2 YYDKDF (reference sequence). The length of the CDR3 is 16 residues. The V end was cut by 0 bases, the J end by 4 bases, with 15 bases between. The CDR3 here is CATSREEAGTVYGYTF. CDR3 sequence (DNA): TGTGCCACCAGCAGAGAAGAGGCAGGGACGGTCTATGGCTACACCTTC. The complete variable domain, with remaining parts taken from reference TRBV15 and TRBJ1-2, reads DAMVIQNPRYQVTQFGKPVTLSCSQTLNHNVMYWYQQKSSQAPKLLFHYYDKDFNNEADTPDNFQSRRPNTSFCFLDIRSPGLGDTAMYLCATSREEAGTVYGYTFGSGTRLTVV.

The CDR3 is CASSFRWAGGANEQFF. CDR3 in DNA: TGTGCCAGCAGCTTTAGGTGGGCAGGGGGGGCGAATGAGCAGTTCTTC. V and J are TRBV7-9 and TRBJ2-1, with D tentatively TRBD1 or TRBD2 (7 bases each). Trimming took 3 bases from V and 7 from J, leaving 19 bases between them. The CDR3 has 16 amino acids. Looked up from germline, CDR1 is SEHNR and CDR2 is FQNEAQ (reference sequence).

CDR3 bases: TGTGCCAGCAGCTTGGGGGGAGCCATGGGGGAAAAACTGTTTTTT. This translates into CASSLGGAMGEKLFF. V and J are TRBV5-8 and TRBJ1-4; D call uncertain. Germline loops: CDR1 SGHTS, CDR2 YDEGEE. This CDR3 region has 15 residues. Trimming cost V 0 bases and J 8 bases, with 14 bases left between them. Looking up the rest from reference TRBV5-8 and TRBJ1-4 gives the full variable domain: EAGVTQSPTHLIKTRGQQATLRCSPISGHTSVYWYQQALGLGLQFLLWYDEGEERNRGNFPPRFSGRQFPNYSSELNVNALELEDSALYLCASSLGGAMGEKLFFGSGTQLSVL.

V gene TRBV6-5 combines with J gene TRBJ1-5, with D unresolved. Germline-derived CDR1 and CDR2 are MNHEY and SVGAGI. The CDR3 is made up of 16 amino acids. Trimming stripped 1 base from V and 5 bases from J, with 15 bases between. The CDR3 spells CASSYWPGQADQPQHF. The CDR3 DNA reads as TGTGCCAGCAGTTACTGGCCTGGGCAGGCCGATCAGCCCCAGCATTTT.

This clone is a singleton in its sample. The chain couples TRBV10-2 to TRBJ1-1; 8 bases are a match to TRBD1. The CDR3 length is 13 residues. J lost 5 bases, V lost 5 bases, and 4 bases had no gene match. Germline V gene sequence: CDR1 WSHSY, CDR2 SAAADI. CDR3 loop: CASSTGGKTEAFF. CDR3 bases: TGCGCCAGCAGTACAGGGGGTAAAACTGAAGCTTTCTTT.

V is TRBV6-6 and J is TRBJ1-1; 7 nucleotides line up with TRBD1. The CDR3 is 14 residues long. Germline loops: CDR1 MNHNY, CDR2 SVGAGI (reference sequence). The trim removed 4 bases at V and 6 bases at J, leaving 8 bases unmatched. The CDR3 loop reads CASSLGRQGAEAFF. In DNA, the CDR3 is TGTGCCAGCAGTTTGGGTCGACAGGGAGCTGAAGCTTTCTTT.

This clone was seen only once. The chain uses TRBV7-3 and TRBJ2-3; possibly TRBD2 for D (6 bases). The CDR3 length is 13 residues. Germline values: CDR1 SGHTA, CDR2 FQGTGA. The ends were cut back, 0 bases at V and 5 bases at J, with 6 bases in the middle. The CDR3 loop reads CASSLTSGDTQYF. DNA of the CDR3: TGTGCCAGCAGCTTAACTAGCGGAGATACGCAGTATTTT.

This clone was observed once. J is TRBJ2-1 and V is TRBV28, with D perhaps matching TRBD2 (7 bases). The CDR3 contains 16 residues. Trimming removed 4 bases from V and 4 bases from J, with 17 bases in between. CDR1 is MDHEN, CDR2 SYDVKM, per germline. The CDR3 sequence is CASSSQGRAKYNEQFF. CDR3 DNA: TGTGCCAGCAGTTCGCAGGGGAGGGCAAAGTACAATGAGCAGTTCTTC.

The chain is built from TRBV4-2 and TRBJ1-1; tentative D call: TRBD1 (6 bases). The V end lost 1 base, the J end lost 6 bases, and 18 bases lay between the germline ends. The germline V gene encodes CDR1 LGHNA and CDR2 YNFKEQ. The CDR3 is made up of 16 amino acids. The CDR3 protein is CASSQAIGLDSAEAFF. In DNA form, the CDR3 reads TGTGCCAGCAGCCAAGCCATCGGCTTGGACAGCGCTGAAGCTTTCTTT.

V is TRBV19 and J is TRBJ2-7; D unclear. Trimming removed 3 bases from V and 4 bases from J, with 16 bases in between. The germline CDR1 and CDR2 sequences are LNHDA and SQIVND (reference sequence). The CDR3 is made up of 15 amino acids. The CDR3 is CASSISLYGPYEQYF. CDR3 DNA sequence: TGTGCCAGTAGTATTTCTCTGTACGGACCATACGAGCAGTACTTC.